Only a few counts were recorded for the clone carrying this TCR beta chain. Looked up from germline, CDR1 is MNHEY and CDR2 is SVGEGT. The CDR3 spans 16 residues. J was trimmed by 8 bases and V by 6 bases; bases with no gene match: 17. TCRdb's copy holds only in-frame clones and misses some; the assay was immunoSEQ multiplex PCR. In the table there are around 200,000 clones, roughly 80% of which are singletons. The data derive from a study of blood T cell repertoires in COVID-19. Study information: Sample material is recorded as cDNA or gDNA derived from T cells, B-cell-depleted T cells, or PBMCs.

This chain joins TRBV6-2 or TRBV6-3 and TRBJ1-1; TRBD1 aligns across 8 bases. The origin of this receptor is a woman in her 70s with acute or convalescent COVID-19. The sequencing input was peripheral blood. DNA of the CDR3: TGTGCCAGCAGGCCTTGGACAGGGTCGGTATCCACGGAAGCTTTCTTT. Amino acid sequence: CASRPWTGSVSTEAFF.